This entry lists 16 T cell receptor beta chains sequenced from one sample in a study of blood T cell repertoires in COVID-19. Sequencing was performed with immunoSEQ multiplex PCR; in TCRdb, only in-frame clones are kept and a portion is missing. The table records hundreds of thousands of clones, approximately 90% of them present only once. The sequenced material came from peripheral blood. These receptors were taken from a man aged 18 to 30 with active or convalescent COVID-19.

The chain is built from TRBV11-1 and TRBJ2-1, with TRBD2 identical over 11 bases. The CDR3 loop spans 16 amino acids. Germline trimming cut 0 bases from V and 9 bases from J; bases unmatched to any gene: 7. Germline CDR1 and CDR2: SGHAT and FQDESV (reference sequence). In nucleotides, the CDR3 is TGTGCCAGCAGCTTAGCGGAAGGGCTAGCGGGGGGTGAGCAGTTCTTC. Residues: CASSLAEGLAGGEQFF.

Concerning this clone itself: Additional DNA sequences in this sample encode the identical CDR3. CDR3 in DNA: TGCGCCAGCAGCCCCGGGACTAGCGGGAGCACAGATACGCAGTATTTT. Its translation is CASSPGTSGSTDTQYF. The chain links TRBV5-1 to TRBJ2-3, with TRBD2 matching 12 bases. The ends lost 4 bases at V and 0 bases at J; junction bases unmatched: 3. CDR1 is SGHRS, CDR2 YFSETQ, per germline. The CDR3 length is 16 residues.

The rearrangement links TRBV12-5 to TRBJ2-2, with 13 nucleotides matching TRBD2. Germline V gene data show CDR1 as LGHNT and CDR2 as FRNRAP. V lost 4 bases to trimming and J lost 5 bases; unmatched junction nucleotides: 13. This CDR3 region has 19 residues. The CDR3 nucleotides read TGTGCTAGTGGTTCCCCTCTAACTAGCGGGGGGGTAGAGACCGGGGAGCTGTTTTTT. Translation gives CASGSPLTSGGVETGELFF.

The chain uses TRBV9 and TRBJ2-5; D possibly corresponds to TRBD1 (6 bases). Between the trimmed V and J ends, which lost 0 bases and 3 bases, there was a span of 15 bases. The CDR3 loop spans 16 amino acids. Germline V gives CDR1 SGDLS, CDR2 YYNGEE. CDR3 nucleotides: TGTGCCAGCAGCGTAGGAGGCAGGGGACGGGAAGAGACCCAGTACTTC. The encoded protein is CASSVGGRGREETQYF.

The genes are TRBV28 and TRBJ1-2; the match to TRBD1 covers 9 bases. The ends lost 6 bases at V and 8 bases at J; junction bases unmatched: 13. CDR1 and CDR2 from the germline V gene are MDHEN and SYDVKM. The CDR3 has 15 residues. DNA of the CDR3: TGTGCCAGCAGCCCCGAGGGACAGGGTCTCATAGGCTACACCTTC. Its translation is CASSPEGQGLIGYTF.

This chain links TRBV7-9 with TRBJ1-5; 7 bases align to TRBD1. J lost 2 bases, V lost 4 bases, and 11 bases had no gene match. Looked up from germline, CDR1 is SEHNR and CDR2 is FQNEAQ (reference sequence). The length of the CDR3 is 17 residues. CDR3 in amino acids: CASSSTNRGEGNQPQHF. CDR3 nucleotide sequence: TGTGCCAGCAGCTCCACAAACAGGGGAGAAGGCAATCAGCCCCAGCATTTT.

The gene calls are TRBV6-2 or TRBV6-3 and TRBJ2-1; TRBD2 agrees at 13 bases. V trimming: 5 bases; J trimming: 2 bases; junction bases outside the gene matches: 3. CDR1 is MNHEY, CDR2 SVGEGT, per germline. This CDR3 has 16 amino acids. CDR3 sequence reads: CASSRGLAGTYNEQFF. The CDR3 nucleotides are TGTGCCAGCAGTAGGGGACTAGCGGGAACCTACAATGAGCAGTTCTTC.

This clone was seen repeatedly, ten times or more. This sequence joins TRBV9 and TRBJ2-3, with 8 bases lining up with TRBD1. The germline V gene encodes CDR1 SGDLS and CDR2 YYNGEE. The CDR3 extends over 15 amino acids. V gave up 3 bases and J gave up 2 bases; unmatched junction bases: 5. For the CDR3, the DNA is TGTGCCAGCAGCGCAAGACAGGGGTTCACAGATACGCAGTATTTT. Amino acids: CASSARQGFTDTQYF.

This clone appeared a single time. CDR3 sequence reads: CAWSGKGRVIEQYF. The CDR3 nucleotides read TGTGCCTGGAGCGGGAAAGGGAGGGTAATCGAGCAGTACTTC. The V and J genes are TRBV30 and TRBJ2-7; 7 nucleotides line up with TRBD2. Germline CDR1 and CDR2: GTSNPN and SVGIG (reference sequence). The CDR3 runs to 14 residues. The J segment lost 6 bases and the V segment lost 3 bases, leaving 11 bases of the junction unmatched.

Only one count was recorded for this clone. This chain uses TRBV11-3 with TRBJ2-2, with 10 bases aligning to TRBD2. This CDR3 has 14 amino acids. Germline V lookup: CDR1 SGHNT, CDR2 YENEEA. After removal of 5 bases from V and 15 bases from J, the junction contained 12 bases not matched to a gene. The CDR3 region is CASSPHGTSGKVFF. DNA of the CDR3: TGTGCCAGCAGCCCACACGGTACTAGCGGGAAGGTGTTTTTT.

The chain uses TRBV7-2 and TRBJ1-2; 7 bases are a match to TRBD1. Germline CDR1 SGHTA, CDR2 FQGNSA. CDR3 length: 14 amino acids. J was trimmed by 2 bases and V by 4 bases; bases with no gene match: 4. The CDR3 is CASSSTTGNYGYTF. The CDR3 nucleotides are TGTGCCAGCAGCTCCACGACAGGGAACTATGGCTACACCTTC.

The gene calls are TRBV28 and TRBJ1-5; no reliable D call. V dropped 5 bases and J dropped 3 bases, with 11 bases sitting between them. CDR3 length: 14 residues. The germline CDR1 and CDR2 sequences are MDHEN and SYDVKM. The CDR3 region is CASSGHLSNQPQHF. CDR3 DNA: TGTGCCAGCAGTGGCCATCTCTCCAATCAGCCCCAGCATTTT.

The chain combines TRBV7-2 with TRBJ1-2; a possible D gene is TRBD1 (6 bases). Looked up from germline, CDR1 is SGHTA and CDR2 is FQGNSA. Trimming cost V 5 bases and J 4 bases, with 8 bases left between them. The CDR3 runs to 12 residues. The CDR3 is CASSRGGYGYTF. The CDR3 nucleotides read TGTGCCAGCAGCCGAGGGGGCTATGGCTACACCTTC.

This clone has only one observation. This chain connects TRBV18 to TRBJ2-3; TRBD2 aligns across 13 bases. The V and J ends lost 8 bases and 3 bases, in that order; junction bases with no gene match: 5. CDR1 and CDR2 from the germline V gene are KGHSH and LQKENI. This CDR3 has 15 amino acids. CDR3 protein: CASPLAGGPTDTQYF. The CDR3 DNA reads as TGTGCCAGCCCACTAGCGGGAGGGCCGACAGATACGCAGTATTTT. Together with reference TRBV18 and TRBJ2-3, the CDR3 gives the full variable domain: NAGVMQNPRHLVRRRGQEARLRCSPMKGHSHVYWYRQLPEEGLKFMVYLQKENIIDESGMPKERFSAEFPKEGPSILRIQQVVRGDSAAYFCASPLAGGPTDTQYFGPGTRLTVL.

The V gene is TRBV2, the J gene TRBJ2-1, with no clear D. V was shortened by 7 bases and J by 6 bases, with 19 bases between the two germline ends. Germline V CDR1 and CDR2: SNHLY, FYNNEI. The CDR3 sequence is 15 residues long. The CDR3 DNA reads as TGTGCCAGCATCCCAGGTTACTTTGGGCCCAATGAGCAGTTCTTC. It is translated as CASIPGYFGPNEQFF.

V usage is TRBV5-1 and J usage is TRBJ2-1; 14 nucleotides line up with TRBD2. Germline V gene lookup returns CDR1 SGHRS and CDR2 YFSETQ. This CDR3 is built from 19 residues. Trimming cost V 6 bases and J 4 bases; bases outside gene matches: 15. The CDR3 region is CASNSAGTSGSRGYNEQFF. Here the CDR3 DNA reads TGCGCCAGCAACTCGGCCGGGACTAGCGGGAGTCGGGGTTACAATGAGCAGTTCTTC.